The sequence of this TCR beta chain was determined in a study of control samples from healthy donors and cancer patients. Sequencing used immunoSEQ multiplex PCR; TCRdb keeps in-frame clones, though not all of them. The data show over 200,000 clones, roughly 82% seen once. This CDR3 is built from 15 residues. J lost 6 bases, V lost 3 bases, and 12 bases had no gene match. CDR1 is DFQATT and CDR2 is SNEGSKA in the germline V gene (reference sequence). The genes are TRBV20-1 and TRBJ2-7, with 9 bases aligning to TRBD2. This TCR was recovered from a woman in her fifties or sixties with lung cancer. The material sequenced was PBMCs. CDR3 loop: CSASSVRLAGLEQYF. The CDR3 DNA sequence: TGCAGTGCTAGTTCGGTTCGTCTAGCGGGACTCGAGCAGTACTTC.